Shown below are 7 T cell receptor beta chains from a single sample sequenced in a study of glioma-infiltrating T cells after dendritic cell vaccination. Profiled with immunoSEQ multiplex PCR; TCRdb holds only in-frame clones, not every one. The data show more than 95,000 clones, more than 80% seen once. The sample consisted of blood, taken before dendritic cell vaccination. The receptors originated from a human donor with glioblastoma.

The rearrangement links TRBV2 to TRBJ2-1; TRBD2 matches at 12 bases. This CDR3 is 15 amino acids long. Trimming cost V 5 bases and J 8 bases; bases outside gene matches: 7. Germline CDR1 reads SNHLY; CDR2 reads FYNNEI. Here the CDR3 reads CASSKLASGGDEQFF. CDR3 nucleotide sequence: TGTGCCAGCAGTAAGTTGGCTAGCGGGGGGGATGAGCAGTTCTTC. The whole variable domain, remainder taken from reference TRBV2 and TRBJ2-1, is EPEVTQTPSHQVTQMGQEVILRCVPISNHLYFYWYRQILGQKVEFLVSFYNNEISEKSEIFDDQFSVERPDGSNFTLKIRSTKLEDSAMYFCASSKLASGGDEQFFGPGTRLTVL.

The chain employs TRBV11-2 and TRBJ2-7; possible D gene TRBD1, 7 bases. The V gene lost 4 bases and the J gene lost 0 bases, with 16 bases spanning the gap. CDR3 size: 16 residues. Germline CDR1 reads SGHAT; CDR2 reads FQNNGV. CDR3 amino acids: CASSWGDSLSSYEQYF. The CDR3 DNA is TGTGCCAGCAGCTGGGGGGACAGCTTAAGCTCCTACGAGCAGTACTTC.

This clone was seen a few times. The V call is TRBV30, the J call TRBJ2-1; 7 bases line up with TRBD1. V shed 8 bases and J 4 bases; nucleotides not matched to a gene: 11. Germline CDR1 and CDR2: GTSNPN and SVGIG (reference sequence). CDR3 length: 14 residues. CDR3 protein: CAVLRQGSYNEQFF. The CDR3 coding sequence is TGTGCCGTATTACGACAGGGTTCTTACAATGAGCAGTTCTTC.

The rearrangement links TRBV5-4 to TRBJ2-1, with 7 bases that match TRBD2. This CDR3 has 13 residues. The V gene end was trimmed by 8 bases and the J gene end by 5 bases; junction bases not matched to a gene: 7. The germline V gene has CDR1 SGHNT and CDR2 YYREEE (reference sequence). CDR3 in DNA: TGTGCCAGTCGACTAGCATGGAACAATGAGCAGTTCTTC. Amino acids: CASRLAWNNEQFF. Full variable domain (remainder filled in from reference TRBV5-4 and TRBJ2-1): ETGVTQSPTHLIKTRGQQVTLRCSSQSGHNTVSWYQQALGQGPQFIFQYYREEENGRGNFPPRFSGLQFPNYSSELNVNALELDDSALYLCASRLAWNNEQFFGPGTRLTVL.

The DNA of the CDR3 is TGTGCCAGTAGTACTACTGGGAACACTGAAGCTTTCTTT. Protein: CASSTTGNTEAFF. The J gene is TRBJ1-1, the V gene TRBV19; no firm D call. Germline V gene lookup returns CDR1 LNHDA and CDR2 SQIVND (reference sequence). V shed 4 bases and J shed 1 base, with 7 bases lying between them. The CDR3 contains 13 residues.

Only one count was recorded for this clone. This CDR3 is CASSLGQMYGYTF. Written as DNA, the CDR3 is TGTGCCAGCAGCTTAGGACAGATGTATGGCTACACCTTC. The rearrangement links TRBV7-9 to TRBJ1-2; tentatively, D is TRBD1 (5 bases). The germline CDR1 and CDR2 sequences are SEHNR and FQNEAQ (reference sequence). V lost 1 base and J lost 5, with 8 bases in between. The CDR3 runs to 13 residues.

This clone was recorded many times. The chain carries TRBV5-6 and TRBJ2-7; 10 nucleotides align to TRBD2. The CDR3 is 19 residues long. Germline assignment: CDR1 SGHDT and CDR2 YYEEEE. The ends lost 4 bases at V and 0 bases at J; junction bases unmatched: 16. The CDR3 DNA sequence: TGTGCCAGCAGCCTAGGTTGGGCTAGCGGGGGCCTGCCCTCCTACGAGCAGTACTTC. Amino acids: CASSLGWASGGLPSYEQYF. Filled out from reference TRBV5-6 and TRBJ2-7, the complete variable domain reads DAGVTQSPTHLIKTRGQQVTLRCSPKSGHDTVSWYQQALGQGPQFIFQYYEEEERQRGNFPDRFSGHQFPNYSSELNVNALLLGDSALYLCASSLGWASGGLPSYEQYFGPGTRLTVT.